The 7 T cell receptor beta chains listed next were all sequenced from one sample in a study of cytotoxic CD8 clonotypes in ibrutinib-treated CLL. Profiling relied on immunoSEQ multiplex PCR, and the TCRdb table lists in-frame clones only, not all of them. The sample contains roughly 150,000 clones, 88% of which appear only once. Specimen: PBMCs, collected at disease progression, from a patient treated with ibrutinib. These receptors came from a human donor with chronic lymphocytic leukemia.

The rearrangement links TRBV28 to TRBJ1-2; 8 bases are shared with TRBD1. This CDR3 is built from 15 residues. J gave up 11 bases and V 5 bases, and 16 bases lay outside the gene matches. Germline-derived CDR1 and CDR2 are MDHEN and SYDVKM. The CDR3 DNA follows: TGTGCCAGCAGTCCATGGACAGGGTACGAGAAAGGATACACCTTC. Translated, it gives CASSPWTGYEKGYTF.

The rearrangement uses TRBV25-1 and TRBJ1-3; a weak D match, TRBD1 (6 bases). This CDR3 region has 18 residues. V dropped 4 bases and J dropped 0 bases, with 19 bases sitting between them. Germline V CDR1 and CDR2: MGHDK, SYGVNS. The CDR3 DNA follows: TGTGCCAGCAGTGGCCATGGGGGGCTGTTCGGCTCTGGAAACACCATATATTTT. Amino acid sequence: CASSGHGGLFGSGNTIYF.

The rearrangement links TRBV5-1 to TRBJ2-5, with a possible D match to TRBD2 (5 bases). The CDR3 spans 15 residues. Germline CDR1 reads SGHRS; CDR2 reads YFSETQ. V was shortened by 2 bases and J by 2 bases, with 13 bases between the two germline ends. This CDR3 is CASSFGMYTQETQYF. The DNA for the CDR3 is TGCGCCAGCAGCTTCGGGATGTATACTCAAGAGACCCAGTACTTC.

This chain's CDR3 is CASSPQRGGPSLQETQYF. CDR3 DNA: TGTGCCAGCAGCCCTCAACGAGGGGGGCCCTCGTTACAAGAGACCCAGTACTTC. The V gene is TRBV7-3, the J gene TRBJ2-5; D possibly matches TRBD1 or TRBD2 (6 bases each). V was trimmed by 5 bases and J by 2 bases, leaving 24 bases between them. Germline CDR1 and CDR2: SGHTA and FQGTGA. The CDR3 loop spans 18 amino acids.

The chain links TRBV18 to TRBJ1-2; 8 bases match TRBD1. This CDR3 has 17 amino acids. Germline CDR1 KGHSH, CDR2 LQKENI. J was trimmed by 4 bases and V by 1 base; bases with no gene match: 11. The CDR3 sequence: CASSPQGAGGGGYGYTF. The CDR3 DNA sequence: TGTGCCAGCTCACCACAAGGGGCAGGGGGCGGAGGCTATGGCTACACCTTC.

The chain couples TRBV5-1 to TRBJ2-7, with 10 nucleotides matching TRBD1. The CDR3 spans 14 residues. With V trimmed by 3 bases and J by 2 bases, 2 bases remained unmatched. Germline lookup yields CDR1 SGHRS and CDR2 YFSETQ. This chain's CDR3 is CASSSTGGAYEQYF. In DNA, the CDR3 is TGCGCCAGCAGCTCGACAGGGGGCGCCTACGAGCAGTACTTC.

The sample holds one count of this clone. The rearrangement links TRBV2 to TRBJ2-7; D is undetermined. Trimming removed 8 bases from V and 4 bases from J, with 18 bases in between. Germline loops: CDR1 SNHLY, CDR2 FYNNEI. This CDR3 region has 14 residues. The CDR3 region has the DNA TGTGCCAGCCGCTCTATGGCAACCCAATACGAGCAGTACTTC. The encoded protein is CASRSMATQYEQYF.